This T cell receptor (beta chain) was captured in a study of cytomegalovirus exposure and HLA in healthy donors. Whole-study results and caveats: Rarity marked most TCR sequences, yet some public TCRs occurred in many donors. Excluded: some indistinguishable V segments such as TRBV6-2 and TRBV6-3.

V was cut by 4 bases and J by 0 bases, with 10 bases left in between. CDR3 size: 14 residues. Germline assignment: CDR1 SGHNT and CDR2 YYREEE (reference sequence). This clone was counted once. Its antigen remains unidentified. Primers for the PCR totalled 60 Vbeta and 13 Jbeta. Sequencing used immunoSEQ multiplex PCR; TCRdb keeps in-frame clones, though not all of them. Of about 180,000 clones listed, roughly 79% are singletons. Sequencing used PBMCs. The chain carries TRBV5-4 and TRBJ1-1, with D possibly being TRBD1 (5 bases). This receptor was obtained from a male donor in good health and CMV-seronegative. The CDR3 DNA reads TGTGCCAGCAGCACGGGACTGATGAACACTGAAGCTTTCTTT. Residues: CASSTGLMNTEAFF.